This T cell receptor beta chain was captured in a study of T cells in Graves' hyperthyroidism and ophthalmopathy. Per the germline V gene, CDR1 is PRHDT and CDR2 is FYEKMQ (reference sequence). This CDR3 has 16 residues. Trimming removed 2 bases from V and 0 bases from J; junction bases left unmatched: 2. RNA transcripts provided the source from which TCR beta CDR3 regions were amplified. TCR CDR3 underwent first-round RT-PCR with the HTBI primer set. TCRdb ran MiXCR on the multiplex PCR reads and lists one entry per CDR3 protein. The sample has about 520,000 distinct CDR3 sequences, 24% seen once. Sequenced: blood. This chain uses TRBV13 with TRBJ2-7; 12 bases are shared with TRBD2. This sequence was found in a woman younger than 45 with Graves' ophthalmopathy. CDR3 nucleotides: TGTGCCAGCAGCTTACTAGCGGGGGGGACCTCCTACGAGCAGTACTTC. Protein product: CASSLLAGGTSYEQYF.